Following are 2 T cell receptor beta chains from one sample sequenced in a study of blood T cells in healthy people across ages. The second PCR ran roughly 7 to 12 cycles with a sample-barcoded 5' primer and J-beta primers. Each CDR3 protein is one row after TCRdb ran MiXCR on the 5' RACE reads. The table has approximately 940,000 distinct CDR3 sequences, around 46% seen once. What was sequenced was blood. All receptors come from a man aged 30 to 45 in good health.

The rearrangement joins TRBV27 to TRBJ2-7; TRBD1 matches 8 bases. Trimming cost V 2 bases and J 5 bases; bases outside gene matches: 5. The CDR3 is made up of 14 amino acids. Germline CDR1 is MNHEY and CDR2 is SMNVEV (reference sequence). DNA for the CDR3: TGTGCCAGCAGTTTAGCAGGGGGCTTCAACGAGCAGTACTTC. Translating gives CASSLAGGFNEQYF.

The chain has TRBV12-5 and TRBJ2-1; the match to TRBD1 covers 9 bases. This CDR3 is built from 13 residues. The trim removed 4 bases at V and 8 bases at J, leaving 3 bases unmatched. The germline V gene encodes CDR1 LGHNT and CDR2 FRNRAP. CDR3 in DNA: TGTGCTAGTGGTTATGACAGGGGGGATGAGCAGTTCTTC. It translates to CASGYDRGDEQFF.